Each of the 29 T cell receptor beta chains below was sequenced from the same sample in a study of OX40 agonist ivuxolimab in advanced cancers. TCRdb keeps only in-frame clones here, not all; method: immunoSEQ multiplex PCR. This table has fewer than 25,000 clones, about 88% appearing once. The starting material was CD4+ or CD8+ T cells sorted from blood, obtained in a trial of the OX40 agonist ivuxolimab. The receptors derive from an adult with an advanced solid tumor such as melanoma, head and neck, liver or kidney cancer.

This rearrangement joins TRBV5-1 to TRBJ2-3, with TRBD2 as a possible D gene (6 bases). The CDR3 consists of 16 residues. Trimming left V 4 bases short and J 2 bases short, with 17 bases between. Germline CDR1 reads SGHRS; CDR2 reads YFSETQ. CDR3 in amino acids: CASSTGLSMYTDTQYF. CDR3 bases: TGCGCCAGCAGCACTGGACTATCGATGTACACAGATACGCAGTATTTT.

CDR3 DNA: TGTGCCAGCAGCCCGCCAGATACGCAGTATTTT. Translation gives CASSPPDTQYF. This chain uses TRBV7-9 with TRBJ2-3; D is uncertain. The CDR3 is made up of 11 amino acids. V lost 5 bases and J lost 4, with 4 bases in between. Germline-derived CDR1 and CDR2 are SEHNR and FQNEAQ (reference sequence).

The chain carries TRBV6-5 and TRBJ2-1, with unresolved D. V was clipped by 0 bases and J by 9 bases, with 9 bases between them. The CDR3 is made up of 13 amino acids. Germline V lookup: CDR1 MNHEY, CDR2 SVGAGI. The CDR3 sequence: CASSYSIKSEQFF. CDR3 DNA: TGTGCCAGCAGTTACTCGATTAAGAGTGAGCAGTTCTTC.

This clone was observed a single time. This chain links TRBV21-1 with TRBJ1-6. TRBV21-1 is assigned pseudogene status. This CDR3 has 17 amino acids. The CDR3 DNA is TGTGCCAGCAGCAATCCCCGGGACCGGTACAGAAATTCACCCCTCCACTTT. Residues: CASSNPRDRYRNSPLHF.

The chain has TRBV5-6 and TRBJ2-5; the match to TRBD2 covers 7 bases. This CDR3 has 14 residues. Germline V gene data show CDR1 as SGHDT and CDR2 as YYEEEE. V lost 2 bases, J lost 1 base, and 2 bases stayed unmatched. Here the CDR3 reads CASSFTSVQETQYF. The CDR3 coding sequence is TGTGCCAGCAGCTTTACTAGCGTCCAAGAGACCCAGTACTTC. Full variable domain (missing parts from reference TRBV5-6 and TRBJ2-5): DAGVTQSPTHLIKTRGQQVTLRCSPKSGHDTVSWYQQALGQGPQFIFQYYEEEERQRGNFPDRFSGHQFPNYSSELNVNALLLGDSALYLCASSFTSVQETQYFGPGTRLLVL.

The CDR3 DNA reads as TGTGCCAGCAGCCCCCAGGGTGGGGCCACAGATACGCAGTATTTT. It translates to CASSPQGGATDTQYF. The gene calls are TRBV7-9 and TRBJ2-3; D possibly corresponds to TRBD1 (5 bases). The V gene lost 5 bases and the J gene lost 2 bases, with 14 bases spanning the gap. The CDR3 is made up of 15 amino acids. Germline loops: CDR1 SEHNR, CDR2 FQNEAQ (reference sequence).

This clone occurred a few times. This chain uses TRBV4-1 with TRBJ2-5; unclear D gene. V was clipped by 2 bases and J by 5 bases, with 9 bases between them. CDR1 is MGHRA, CDR2 YSYEKL, per germline. CDR3 size: 13 residues. The CDR3 region is CASSQLGWETQYF. The CDR3 nucleotides are TGCGCCAGCAGCCAACTTGGGTGGGAGACCCAGTACTTC.

This clone was observed a single time. The rearrangement uses TRBV7-3 and TRBJ2-2; no definite D call. Germline CDR1 reads SGHTA; CDR2 reads FQGTGA. Between the trimmed V and J ends, which lost 5 bases and 5 bases, there was a span of 9 bases. The CDR3 loop spans 13 amino acids. The CDR3 DNA reads as TGTGCCAGCAGCCCTAGGTCAACCGGGGAGCTGTTTTTT. Its protein product is CASSPRSTGELFF.

The J gene is TRBJ1-2, the V gene TRBV5-1; D unclear. The CDR3 has 13 amino acids. Germline V gene lookup returns CDR1 SGHRS and CDR2 YFSETQ. V lost 1 base and J 6 bases, leaving 10 bases between the germline ends. The CDR3 loop is CASSLFRIDGYTF. DNA of the CDR3: TGCGCCAGCAGCTTGTTTAGGATCGATGGCTACACCTTC.

This sequence joins TRBV30 and TRBJ2-3, with TRBD1 as a possible D gene (6 bases). This CDR3 is 15 amino acids long. From germline, CDR1 is GTSNPN and CDR2 SVGIG (reference sequence). V lost 4 bases to trimming and J lost 4 bases, with 18 bases between them. The CDR3 DNA follows: TGTGCCTGGAATCGGGACCTCGGACAGCCAGATACGCAGTATTTT. Amino acids: CAWNRDLGQPDTQYF.

This chain connects TRBV11-2 to TRBJ1-3, with D perhaps matching TRBD1 (5 bases). This CDR3 contains 15 residues. Germline V gives CDR1 SGHAT, CDR2 FQNNGV. Trimming removed 5 bases at V and 0 bases at J, with 11 bases between. This CDR3 reads CASSQGWNSGNTIYF. The CDR3 region has the DNA TGTGCCAGCAGCCAGGGATGGAACTCTGGAAACACCATATATTTT.

Worth noting for this clone: Different DNA sequences within this sample yield the same CDR3. V usage is TRBV19 and J usage is TRBJ2-7; the D gene is possibly TRBD2 (6 bases). Germline loops: CDR1 LNHDA, CDR2 SQIVND (reference sequence). The V end was cut by 1 base, the J end by 2 bases, with 9 bases between. CDR3 length: 14 amino acids. In nucleotides, the CDR3 is TGTGCCAGTAGTATAGGGGGAGGAACCTACGAGCAGTACTTC. Translation gives CASSIGGGTYEQYF.

This chain joins TRBV9 and TRBJ1-3; D unclear. V lost 0 bases and J 0 bases, leaving 10 bases between the germline ends. This CDR3 region has 16 residues. CDR1 is SGDLS, CDR2 YYNGEE, per germline. The DNA of the CDR3 is TGTGCCAGCAGCGTAGGTGGTGCAAGCTCTGGAAACACCATATATTTT. This codes for CASSVGGASSGNTIYF.

The chain couples TRBV13 to TRBJ1-2; D ambiguous. CDR3 length: 15 amino acids. V lost 5 bases and J 4 bases, leaving 17 bases between the germline ends. Germline V gene sequence: CDR1 PRHDT, CDR2 FYEKMQ (reference sequence). CDR3 nucleotides: TGTGCCAGCAGCAGCAGCGGCGGCGGGAGCTATGGCTACACCTTC. It specifies CASSSSGGGSYGYTF.

The chain has TRBV12-1 and TRBJ1-4. TRBV12-1 is classified as a pseudogene. This CDR3 region has 14 residues. In nucleotides, the CDR3 is TGTGCCAGCAGCTTTGAGATCGGAAGGGAAAAACTGTTTTTT. It encodes CASSFEIGREKLFF.

This chain connects TRBV6-5 to TRBJ2-5; 14 positions match TRBD2. Germline assignment: CDR1 MNHEY and CDR2 SVGAGI. This CDR3 has 14 residues. V lost 5 bases and J lost 5; bases outside the gene matches: 1. CDR3 loop: CASSRTSGRETQYF. The CDR3 DNA reads TGTGCCAGCAGTCGGACTAGCGGGAGGGAGACCCAGTACTTC.

V gene TRBV5-6 combines with J gene TRBJ1-5, with 9 bases fitting TRBD1. The length of the CDR3 is 14 residues. Germline-derived CDR1 and CDR2 are SGHDT and YYEEEE. V dropped 4 bases and J dropped 7; count of bases not matched to a gene: 6. The CDR3 DNA reads TGTGCCAGCAGCGAGGACAGGGGTGGGCAGCCCCAGCATTTT. This sequence encodes CASSEDRGGQPQHF. Using reference TRBV5-6 and TRBJ1-5 for the parts outside the CDR3, the full variable domain is DAGVTQSPTHLIKTRGQQVTLRCSPKSGHDTVSWYQQALGQGPQFIFQYYEEEERQRGNFPDRFSGHQFPNYSSELNVNALLLGDSALYLCASSEDRGGQPQHFGDGTRLSIL.

V and J are TRBV9 and TRBJ1-5, with D unclear. Trimming shortened V by 0 bases and J by 6 bases, and 10 bases separated the two germline ends. CDR3 length equals 14 residues. Germline assignment: CDR1 SGDLS and CDR2 YYNGEE. The CDR3 protein is CASSVGDTLQPQHF. DNA of the CDR3: TGTGCCAGCAGCGTAGGAGACACCCTTCAGCCCCAGCATTTT.

This rearrangement joins TRBV4-3 to TRBJ2-6; 9 bases are a match to TRBD1. V shed 4 bases, J shed 4 bases, and the junction held 11 bases outside the gene matches. Germline V gene lookup returns CDR1 LGHNA and CDR2 YSLEER. This CDR3 contains 18 residues. The CDR3 sequence is CASSLRDRVLGGANVLTF. The CDR3 DNA reads TGCGCCAGCAGCCTCCGGGACAGGGTTTTAGGAGGGGCCAACGTCCTGACTTTC.

This chain joins TRBV6-5 and TRBJ2-3; no clear D gene. The V gene lost 7 bases and the J gene lost 0 bases, with 8 bases spanning the gap. Germline-derived CDR1 and CDR2 are MNHEY and SVGAGI. The CDR3 has 13 residues. The CDR3 spells CASTASSTDTQYF. For the CDR3, the DNA is TGTGCCAGCACCGCATCTAGCACAGATACGCAGTATTTT.

The chain combines TRBV4-1 with TRBJ1-5; the D gene is possibly TRBD1 (6 bases). Germline-derived CDR1 and CDR2 are MGHRA and YSYEKL. V was clipped by 3 bases and J by 6 bases, with 18 bases between them. The length of the CDR3 is 16 residues. This CDR3 is CASSHPTGQGRQPQHF. CDR3 nucleotides: TGCGCCAGCAGCCACCCTACCGGGCAGGGGCGTCAGCCCCAGCATTTT.

In DNA form, the CDR3 reads TGTGCCAGCAGCTTAGAAACAGGGGTGGTCACTGAAGCTTTCTTT. This translates into CASSLETGVVTEAFF. This chain uses TRBV7-8 with TRBJ1-1, with 7 bases fitting TRBD1. CDR1 is SGHVS and CDR2 is FQNEAQ in the germline V gene. V was pared by 1 base and J by 4 bases, with 6 bases of the junction left unmatched. The CDR3 is 15 residues long. The entire variable domain, with the rest obtained from reference TRBV7-8 and TRBJ1-1, is as follows: GAGVSQSPRYKVAKRGQDVALRCDPISGHVSLFWYQQALGQGPEFLTYFQNEAQLDKSGLPSDRFFAERPEGSVSTLKIQRTQQEDSAVYLCASSLETGVVTEAFFGQGTRLTVV.

The CDR3 bases are TGTGCCAGCAGCTGGGGGACAGGGGTCTTGTCGGGCTACACCTTC. Translating it yields CASSWGTGVLSGYTF. The rearrangement joins TRBV5-6 to TRBJ1-2, with TRBD1 matching 10 bases. CDR1 is SGHDT and CDR2 is YYEEEE in the germline V gene. V lost 3 bases to trimming and J lost 8 bases; unmatched junction nucleotides: 10. There are 15 residues in the CDR3.

This chain joins TRBV27 and TRBJ2-5; no reliable D call. V dropped 6 bases and J dropped 4 bases, with 9 bases sitting between them. CDR1 is MNHEY, CDR2 SMNVEV, per germline (reference sequence). This CDR3 has 12 residues. The CDR3 is CASRGLAETQYF. DNA of the CDR3: TGTGCCAGCAGGGGCCTCGCAGAGACCCAGTACTTC.

This clone appeared a single time. A far larger clone is off by one base, so a read error is likely. Within the sample, other DNA sequences also encode this same CDR3. This sequence joins TRBV6-5 and TRBJ1-1; the D is unclear. This CDR3 has 13 residues. Germline loops: CDR1 MNHEY, CDR2 SVGAGI. The CDR3 bases are TGTGCCAGCAGTTACTCAAGGAACACTGAAGCCTTCTTT. Translation: CASSYSRNTEAFF.

The rearrangement links TRBV11-1 to TRBJ1-1; 7 nucleotides agree with TRBD1. This CDR3 has 14 residues. The V gene end was trimmed by 5 bases and the J gene end by 2 bases; junction bases not matched to a gene: 5. Germline V CDR1 and CDR2: SGHAT, FQDESV (reference sequence). The CDR3 nucleotides read TGTGCCAGCAGCGAGGGGGCGGGAAACACTGAAGCTTTCTTT. Amino acids: CASSEGAGNTEAFF.

This chain connects TRBV29-1 to TRBJ2-7, with a weak D call TRBD2 (5 bases). This CDR3 has 13 amino acids. V was pared by 4 bases and J by 2 bases, with 12 bases between. CDR1 is SQVTM, CDR2 ANQGSEA, per germline. The CDR3 protein is CSVVTARAYEQYF. CDR3 nucleotide sequence: TGCAGCGTTGTAACCGCGCGGGCCTACGAGCAGTACTTC.

This clone appeared once. The CDR3 DNA reads TGTGCCAGCAGTTCGGTCAAGACGGTTTCACCCCTCCACTTT. It encodes CASSSVKTVSPLHF. V usage is TRBV28 and J usage is TRBJ1-6; D is unresolved. V was trimmed by 4 bases and J by 9 bases, leaving 13 bases between them. Germline V CDR1 and CDR2: MDHEN, SYDVKM. The CDR3 loop spans 14 amino acids.

The chain joins TRBV7-1 to TRBJ2-7; D is ambiguous. TRBV7-1 is identified as an open reading frame with a role that is uncertain. V was cut by 5 bases and J by 3 bases, with 8 bases left in between. This CDR3 contains 12 residues. CDR3 nucleotides: TGTGCCAGCAGCGAGAACAACTACGAGCAGTACTTC. This encodes CASSENNYEQYF.